A selection of T cell receptor beta chains follows, all from one sample in a study of beta chain features in type 1 diabetes. Data came from immunoSEQ multiplex PCR; TCRdb stores just in-frame clones and leaves some out. This table has hundreds of thousands of clones, around an eighth appearing once. Sequenced sample: naive CD4+ T cells from blood. These receptors were taken from a man between 18 and 29 years old with type 1 diabetes. Both conserved end residues are part of each CDR3. Each record gives: clone size, V gene, J gene, D gene, CDR3 protein, CDR3 DNA. The D gene is left open where the match is weak. For some rows the clone size is stated as once, few or many, or as a class when expanded; others skip it.

few	TRBV10-3	TRBJ2-7	TRBD2	CAITPLASGGEQYF	TGTGCCATCACCCCGCTGGCTAGCGGGGGCGAGCAGTACTTC
NA	TRBV28	TRBJ2-5	TRBD2	CASSPGLVGTQYF	TGTGCCAGCAGTCCAGGACTAGTGGGGACCCAGTACTTC
NA	TRBV9	TRBJ2-1	NA	CASSQQSLRNEQFF	TGTGCCAGCAGCCAACAATCCCTTAGGAATGAGCAGTTCTTC
NA	TRBV5-1	TRBJ2-5	TRBD2	CASRTGTSGEETQYF	TGCGCCAGCAGAACCGGGACTAGCGGGGAAGAGACCCAGTACTTC
NA	TRBV27	TRBJ2-7	TRBD2	CASTGTSMGEQYF	TGTGCCAGCACCGGGACTAGTATGGGCGAGCAGTACTTC
few	TRBV15	TRBJ2-7	TRBD2	CATSRDRGGDEQYF	TGTGCCACCAGCAGAGATCGGGGAGGGGACGAGCAGTACTTC
few	TRBV2	TRBJ1-2	TRBD1	CASNPQGAGDGYTF	TGTGCCAGCAACCCACAGGGGGCCGGAGATGGCTACACCTTC
NA	TRBV18	TRBJ2-7	NA	CASSPPGTYEQYF	TGTGCCAGCTCACCACCGGGGACCTACGAGCAGTACTTC
NA	TRBV28	TRBJ1-3	NA	CASSPPDTYSGNTIYF	TGTGCCAGCAGCCCACCCGACACCTACTCTGGAAACACCATATATTTT
few	TRBV29-1	TRBJ1-1	NA	CSATGTANTEAFF	TGCAGCGCCACCGGGACGGCGAACACTGAAGCTTTCTTT
NA	TRBV25-1	TRBJ1-2	NA	CASSVAEYGYTF	TGTGCCAGCAGTGTGGCGGAGTATGGCTACACCTTC
few	TRBV10-3	TRBJ2-2	TRBD1	CAISWTGRDTGELFF	TGTGCCATCAGTTGGACAGGAAGGGACACCGGGGAGCTGTTTTTT
once	TRBV18	TRBJ1-1	NA	CASSEASQNTEAFF	TGTGCCAGCTCAGAGGCCAGTCAGAACACTGAAGCTTTCTTT
NA	TRBV4-2	TRBJ2-3	TRBD2	CASSRHSGGQGDTQYF	TGTGCCAGCAGCCGCCATAGCGGGGGGCAGGGAGATACGCAGTATTTT
NA	TRBV6-5	TRBJ2-3	TRBD2	CASSLLAGGGTDTQYF	TGTGCCAGCAGTTTACTAGCGGGGGGAGGCACAGATACGCAGTATTTT
NA	TRBV30	TRBJ2-7	NA	CAWSVRREQYF	TGTGCCTGGAGTGTAAGGAGGGAGCAGTACTTC
few	TRBV29-1	TRBJ1-2	TRBD1	CSVVGGAGGYTF	TGCAGCGTCGTAGGGGGCGCGGGTGGCTACACCTTC
few	TRBV5-8	TRBJ1-4	NA	CASRRPPGLSFHF	TGTGCCAGCAGACGTCCACCGGGACTTTCCTTCCATTTT
NA	TRBV4-1	TRBJ2-3	NA	CASRSPVGRDTQYF	TGCGCCAGTAGATCCCCTGTGGGGCGGGATACGCAGTATTTT
few	TRBV20-1	TRBJ1-4	NA	CSAGRNEKLFF	TGCAGTGCTGGACGGAATGAAAAACTGTTTTTT
NA	TRBV25-1	TRBJ2-3	NA	CASSPRITDTQYF	TGTGCCAGCAGTCCTCGAATCACAGATACGCAGTATTTT
few	TRBV9	TRBJ2-1	TRBD2	CASSVTSGVMEQFF	TGTGCCAGCAGCGTAACTAGCGGAGTAATGGAGCAGTTCTTC
NA	TRBV5-1	TRBJ2-7	NA	CASSLAVGMRNEQYF	TGCGCCAGCAGCTTGGCGGTAGGGATGAGAAACGAGCAGTACTTC
NA	TRBV10-2	TRBJ2-5	NA	CASSRGETQYF	TGCGCCAGCAGTCGAGGGGAGACCCAGTACTTC